Here is one TCR beta chain with its context. The germline gives CDR1 SQVTM, CDR2 ANQGSEA. The V and J ends lost 6 bases and 3 bases respectively, with 12 bases between them. CDR3 length equals 13 residues. Two consecutive negative NP/OP PCR tests, clearance, or resolved symptoms defined Cohort 3 recovery. Under the authors' procedure: Amplification of reference gene primers provided the estimated nucleated cell counts. Profiled with immunoSEQ multiplex PCR; TCRdb holds only in-frame clones, not every one. D and trimming come from the DNA, and the V and J calls and clone size come from that table. The top ten hold approximately 2.4% of the sample, which has around 300,000 clones, roughly nine tenths seen once. This sample is part of a study of blood T cell repertoires in COVID-19. On the study more broadly: The United States, Italy and Spain were the sources of the acute and convalescent COVID-19 samples.

Sequenced material: PBMCs or T cells enriched from blood (not recorded which). The chain recombines TRBV29-1 with TRBJ1-3; TRBD1 might be the D (5 bases). The clonotype comes from a woman under 30 who had recovered from COVID-19. The CDR3 spells CSVGGLYGNTIYF. The CDR3 nucleotides are TGCAGCGTGGGGGGGTTGTATGGAAACACCATATATTTT.